This record covers a single T cell receptor (beta chain). Its antigen is unidentified. This entry comes from a study of shared clonotypes between healthy human individuals. In replicate PCRs of sorted subsets, 150 to 200 ng DNA, some 28,000 T cell genomes, was used. The data were produced by immunoSEQ multiplex PCR, yet TCRdb's version contains in-frame clones alone and is incomplete. The sample gives 400,000 or so clones, just over 95% of which show up once; about 0.34% is in the top ten. Study-wide results and caveats: It was the non-shared clonotypes that had lower generation probabilities than clonotypes shared by all four donors. Tissues were not sampled, only blood, and their repertoires likely differ. Among the subsets, naive ones generally showed larger estimated richness than memory ones.

Sequences were obtained from memory CD8+ T cells sorted from blood. The sample's subset: CD45RO+ cells pooled with CCR7-negative TemRA cells. This clonotype originated in a man between 25 and 39 years old in good health.

This CDR3 is CASAGTLTDTQYF. The CDR3 bases are TGTGCCAGCGCCGGGACTCTCACAGATACGCAGTATTTT. This chain uses TRBV6-1 with TRBJ2-3; D is perhaps TRBD2 (6 bases). The V end was cut by 8 bases, the J end by 2 bases, with 11 bases between. The CDR3 is made up of 13 amino acids. Germline V gene sequence: CDR1 MNHNS, CDR2 SASEGT.